This TCR beta chain emerged from a study of blood T cell repertoires in COVID-19. Study summary: COVID-19 samples from acute and convalescent phases originated in the United States, Italy and Spain.

CDR3 length equals 16 residues. V shed 4 bases and J 0 bases; nucleotides not matched to a gene: 5. Germline CDR1 MNHNY, CDR2 SVGAGI (reference sequence). In the authors' workflow: Reference gene primer amplification yielded estimated nucleated cell counts. Data came from immunoSEQ multiplex PCR; TCRdb stores just in-frame clones and leaves some out. D and trimming were read from the DNA, whereas the V and J calls and clone size are those reported in that table. The table has about 480,000 clones, approximately 88% seen once. In Seattle, patients joined the study during active infection and were tracked longitudinally.

The source material was peripheral blood. V gene TRBV6-6 combines with J gene TRBJ2-4; 8 bases line up with TRBD1. The TCR originated in a woman aged 50 to 60 with COVID-19, enrolled during active disease. The CDR3 is CASSFPGQVAKNIQYF. The CDR3 DNA follows: TGTGCCAGCAGTTTCCCGGGACAGGTAGCCAAAAACATTCAGTACTTC.